This T cell receptor beta chain was sequenced in a study of Graves' ophthalmopathy and Graves' hyperthyroidism. Ophthalmopathy was moderately-to-severely active, CAS at least 3, NOSPECS at least 4, lasting under 3 months. From RNA, the CDR3 regions of TCR beta chains were amplified and sequenced. First-round RT-PCR employed HTBI primers, with a second-round multiplex PCR after it. TCRdb reprocessed the multiplex PCR reads with MiXCR, giving one entry per CDR3 protein. The table lists fewer than 350,000 distinct CDR3 sequences, about a sixth of them singletons. This CDR3 comprises 17 residues. Germline V gene data show CDR1 as MDHEN and CDR2 as SYDVKM. V was clipped by 7 bases and J by 3 bases, with 25 bases between them.

This clonotype originated in an adult man with Graves' ophthalmopathy. Sample: peripheral blood. The V gene is TRBV28, the J gene TRBJ2-7, with D perhaps TRBD2 (6 bases). CDR3: CASTESGLGGGHYEQYF. CDR3 in DNA: TGTGCCAGCACCGAAAGCGGGTTGGGAGGTGGGCACTACGAGCAGTACTTC. The full variable domain, in which reference TRBV28 and TRBJ2-7 provide the parts outside the CDR3, is DVKVTQSSRYLVKRTGEKVFLECVQDMDHENMFWYRQDPGLGLRLIYFSYDVKMKEKGDIPEGYSVSREKKERFSLILESASTNQTSMYLCASTESGLGGGHYEQYFGPGTRLTVT.